This TCR beta chain was sequenced during a study of Ad26.COV2.S vaccination and SARS-CoV-2 variants. Per germline, CDR1 SGDLS and CDR2 YYNGEE. There are 17 residues in the CDR3. The V and J ends lost 2 bases and 0 bases, in that order; junction bases with no gene match: 10. Treatment: about 20 received Ad26.COV2.S at low or high dose, single or two shots; a few received placebo; per-sample allocation not given. The study sampled participants on day 63 after the first vaccine or placebo injection. TCRdb's table, derived via immunoSEQ multiplex PCR, lists solely in-frame clones and lacks some. This sample has hundreds of thousands of clones; roughly 90% occur once, and the top ten carry around 1.7%.

This TCR was recovered from a person aged 18-65 years who received the Ad26.COV2.S COVID-19 vaccine or a placebo. The chain combines TRBV9 with TRBJ2-5; TRBD1 matches at 7 bases. Specimen: peripheral blood, collected in a trial of Ad26.COV2.S vaccine versus placebo. The chain's CDR3 is CASSVHSLGQDQETQYF. The CDR3 DNA reads as TGTGCCAGCAGCGTCCACTCCCTAGGACAGGACCAAGAGACCCAGTACTTC. Full variable domain (missing parts from reference TRBV9 and TRBJ2-5): DSGVTQTPKHLITATGQRVTLRCSPRSGDLSVYWYQQSLDQGLQFLIQYYNGEERAKGNILERFSAQQFPDLHSELNLSSLELGDSALYFCASSVHSLGQDQETQYFGPGTRLLVL.